Listed below are T cell receptor beta chains from one sample, sequenced in a study of regulatory T cells in long-lasting Graves disease. TCRdb passed the multiplex PCR reads through MiXCR, listing each CDR3 protein once. The table has a few hundred thousand distinct CDR3 sequences, about 20% seen once. The material was peripheral blood mononuclear cells (PBMCs), obtained when the disease was refractory, from a patient treated with antithyroid drugs. Receptors originate from a female donor with Graves disease. Each CDR3 is given with its conserved first and last residue. Each record gives: CDR3 DNA, CDR3 protein, J gene, V gene, clone size, D gene. The D gene is left open where the match is weak. Expanded clones get a size class; other rows say once, few or many, or leave the size out.

TGTGCCAGCAGTTCTAGGTGGGCAGAGACCCAGTACTTC CASSSRWAETQYF TRBJ2-5 TRBV27 NA NA
TGTGCCAGCTCACCACTGGGACAGGGAGGCTATGGCTACACCTTC CASSPLGQGGYGYTF TRBJ1-2 TRBV18 NA TRBD1
TGCAGCGTTGTTTTAGCGGGCCCACAAGAGACCCAGTACTTC CSVVLAGPQETQYF TRBJ2-5 TRBV29-1 NA TRBD2
TGTGCCAGCAGTTTGGAAATAGCGGGATACGAGCAGTACTTC CASSLEIAGYEQYF TRBJ2-7 TRBV12-3/TRBV12-4 NA TRBD2
TGTGCCAGCAGCTTCTTTGGCGGGAGCTCTGGGGCCAACGTCCTGACTTTC CASSFFGGSSGANVLTF TRBJ2-6 TRBV5-5 many TRBD2
TGTGCCAGTAGTATAGTTGCGGGGGTCGCTGAAGCTTTCTTT CASSIVAGVAEAFF TRBJ1-1 TRBV19 few NA
TGCGCCAGCAGCCACCCGGTCGGCACTGAAGCTTTCTTT CASSHPVGTEAFF TRBJ1-1 TRBV4-1 NA NA
TGTGCCAGCAGCTTAGGCAGGCAAATGAACACTGAAGCTTTCTTT CASSLGRQMNTEAFF TRBJ1-1 TRBV7-8 many NA
TGTGCCAGCAGCTTAGCAGTAGCGAACACCGGGGAGCTGTTTTTT CASSLAVANTGELFF TRBJ2-2 TRBV7-2 many NA
TGTGCCAGTAGACCGGAGCCCCAAGAGACCCAGTACTTC CASRPEPQETQYF TRBJ2-5 TRBV19 NA NA
TGTGCCAGCAGTTCCGCGGACAGGGGTCCTTTCTATAGCAATCAGCCCCAGCATTTT CASSSADRGPFYSNQPQHF TRBJ1-5 TRBV6-2/TRBV6-3 NA TRBD1
TGCAGCGTAGCCAAAACAGGGGTTACCGAGCAGTACTTC CSVAKTGVTEQYF TRBJ2-7 TRBV29-1 NA TRBD1
TGCAGTGCCAGGGACCAGCGGGAATCCTACGAGCAGTACTTC CSARDQRESYEQYF TRBJ2-7 TRBV20-1 many TRBD2
TGTGCCAGCAGCCAAGAAGAAAAACTGTTTTTT CASSQEEKLFF TRBJ1-4 TRBV14 many NA
TGTGCCAGCAGCGTAGACAGGCGGACTAATGAAAAACTGTTTTTT CASSVDRRTNEKLFF TRBJ1-4 TRBV9 NA NA
TGTGCCAGCAGTTCTGTCCCCGCCAATTCACCCCTCCACTTT CASSSVPANSPLHF TRBJ1-6 TRBV6-5 many NA
TGTGCCAGCAGTTACTCCAGGGTCGGGAGTTTCGGGGAGCTGTTTTTT CASSYSRVGSFGELFF TRBJ2-2 TRBV6-5 once NA
TGTGCCAGCAGCTTAGCGCGCAGCTACTATGGCTACACCTTC CASSLARSYYGYTF TRBJ1-2 TRBV7-8 NA NA
TGTGCCAGCAGTCGAGGGGGGTACGAGCAGTACTTC CASSRGGYEQYF TRBJ2-7 TRBV2 many NA
TGTGCCAGCATACCCCCTTGGGGGAACACTGAAGCTTTCTTT CASIPPWGNTEAFF TRBJ1-1 TRBV28 few NA
TGTGCCAGCAGGACTCCCGGGACAGGGGGCTACGAGCAGTACTTC CASRTPGTGGYEQYF TRBJ2-7 TRBV6-1 NA TRBD1
TGTGCCAGCAGTCTACGACACGGAGACAGGGCCCAGGACAATGAGCAGTTCTTC CASSLRHGDRAQDNEQFF TRBJ2-1 TRBV12-3/TRBV12-4 NA TRBD1
TGCAGTGCTCCGTTCTTAGGGGGTTCAACTAATGAAAAACTGTTTTTT CSAPFLGGSTNEKLFF TRBJ1-4 TRBV20-1 many NA
TGTGCCAGCAGCTCAGACAGGGGGCAAGTCTACACCTTC CASSSDRGQVYTF TRBJ1-2 TRBV2 many TRBD1
TGCAGTGCTAGTCTACCGGGACCCTCCATCTACGAGGAGCAGTACTTC CSASLPGPSIYEEQYF TRBJ2-7 TRBV20-1 few NA
TGTGCCAGCAGTTACCAGGGGGCTTACGAGCAGTACTTC CASSYQGAYEQYF TRBJ2-7 TRBV6-5 NA TRBD1
TGTGCCAGCAGTCTCACGGGGGGGATGAGTGAAGCTTTCTTT CASSLTGGMSEAFF TRBJ1-1 TRBV12-3/TRBV12-4 many NA
TGTGCCAGCAGCGTAGGAAGGGGACTAACGGAGACCCAGTACTTC CASSVGRGLTETQYF TRBJ2-5 TRBV9 few TRBD2
TGCAGTGCTCTCCATCTGACTAGCGGAAATGAGCAGTTCTTC CSALHLTSGNEQFF TRBJ2-1 TRBV20-1 few TRBD2
TGTGCCAGTGGAATCGGGACAGGCGGCAATCAGCCCCAGCATTTT CASGIGTGGNQPQHF TRBJ1-5 TRBV19 NA TRBD1
TGTGCCATCAGAGGTGCTTCTCTTCCGGGGAATTACGAGCAGTACTTC CAIRGASLPGNYEQYF TRBJ2-7 TRBV10-3 NA NA
TGTGCCAGCAGCTTAGCTGAGACAATATGGGAGACCCAGTACTTC CASSLAETIWETQYF TRBJ2-5 TRBV7-8 NA NA
TGCAGTGCTAGAGGTCTAGCGGGAGTCCATGAGCAGTTCTTC CSARGLAGVHEQFF TRBJ2-1 TRBV20-1 NA TRBD2
TGTGCCAGCAGAACCGGAGGCGCAGGGGCCGACTACGAGCAGTACTTC CASRTGGAGADYEQYF TRBJ2-7 TRBV2 NA NA
TGCGCCAGCAGCAGCAAGGGACTAGCGGGCTACTACGAGCAGTACTTC CASSSKGLAGYYEQYF TRBJ2-7 TRBV5-1 many TRBD2
TGTGCCAGCAGTTTAGCGCAGGGCATAGGAACCTACGAGCAGTACTTC CASSLAQGIGTYEQYF TRBJ2-7 TRBV12-3/TRBV12-4 many NA
TGTGCCAGCAGCACCCAGATGGGGGTCAACACTGAAGCTTTCTTT CASSTQMGVNTEAFF TRBJ1-1 TRBV2 few NA
TGTGCCAGCAGCGACAGGTTATACACCGGGGAGCTGTTTTTT CASSDRLYTGELFF TRBJ2-2 TRBV12-3/TRBV12-4 few NA
TGTGCCAGCAGCTCCGATTCATCGAACACTGAAGCTTTCTTT CASSSDSSNTEAFF TRBJ1-1 TRBV7-9 NA NA
TGTGCCAGCAGTGGGCAGGGCAATCAGCCCCAGTATTTT CASSGQGNQPQYF TRBJ2-3 TRBV7-9 NA NA
TGTGCCACCAGGACAGGTTTGAACACTGAAGCTTTCTTT CATRTGLNTEAFF TRBJ1-1 TRBV24-1 few NA
TGTGCCAGCAGCTTAAGGGTTTTCGGGGGAAGTATATCCAATGAGCAGTTCTTC CASSLRVFGGSISNEQFF TRBJ2-1 TRBV7-2 NA NA
TGTGCCACCAGTGATCCGACAGGGGCGACCTACGAGCAGTACTTC CATSDPTGATYEQYF TRBJ2-7 TRBV24-1 NA TRBD1
TGTGCCAGCAAGCAAGGGGGCCCGCCAACTAATGAAAAACTGTTTTTT CASKQGGPPTNEKLFF TRBJ1-4 TRBV28 many TRBD1
TGTGCCAGCAGCCAGGCTCACGGTGGGGATGAGCAGTTCTTC CASSQAHGGDEQFF TRBJ2-1 TRBV28 NA NA